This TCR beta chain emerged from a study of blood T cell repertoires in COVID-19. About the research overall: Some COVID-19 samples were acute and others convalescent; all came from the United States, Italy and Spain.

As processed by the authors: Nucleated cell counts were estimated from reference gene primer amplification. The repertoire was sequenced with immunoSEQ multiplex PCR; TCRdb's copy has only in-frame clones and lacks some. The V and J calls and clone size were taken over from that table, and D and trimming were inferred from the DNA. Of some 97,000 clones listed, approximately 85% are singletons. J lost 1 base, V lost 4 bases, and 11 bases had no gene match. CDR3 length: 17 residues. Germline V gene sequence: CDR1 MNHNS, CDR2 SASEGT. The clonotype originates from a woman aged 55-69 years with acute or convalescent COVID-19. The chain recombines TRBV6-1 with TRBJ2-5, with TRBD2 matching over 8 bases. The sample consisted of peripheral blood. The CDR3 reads CASSGSWRAGVQETQYF. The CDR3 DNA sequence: TGTGCCAGCAGTGGAAGCTGGCGAGCGGGGGTCCAAGAGACCCAGTACTTC.